The clone carrying this T cell receptor beta chain was recorded many times. What it recognizes is unknown. This CDR3 has 15 amino acids. Germline CDR1 reads MGHRA; CDR2 reads YSYEKL. Trimming stripped 1 base from V and 1 base from J, with 8 bases between. TCRdb re-analysed the reads in MiXCR, keeping a single row per CDR3 protein. The sample lists approximately 70,000 distinct CDR3 sequences; under 25% were seen once. These data are taken from a study of T cell repertoires in cytomegalovirus infection. This chain connects TRBV4-1 to TRBJ2-1; maybe TRBD1 (5 bases). Sequencing was performed on PBMCs, sequenced either directly or after in vitro stimulation (not recorded which). The receptor comes from a human donor in good health (CMV status not recorded). Some clones in this sample may be carry-over from other donors' samples. The CDR3 DNA follows: TGCGCCAGCAGCCAAGTCACAGGTTCCTACAATGAGCAGTTCTTC. Translating it yields CASSQVTGSYNEQFF.